These 5 T cell receptor beta chains were all obtained from the same sample, sequenced in a study of cytomegalovirus exposure and HLA in healthy donors. Sequencing was performed with immunoSEQ multiplex PCR; in TCRdb, only in-frame clones are kept and a portion is missing. The sample lists 250,000 to 300,000 clones; 90% were seen once. Material: PBMCs. The receptors come from a woman between 18 and 30 years old in good health and CMV-seronegative.

The CDR3 sequence: CASSFDRTGKYF. In nucleotides, the CDR3 is TGTGCCAGCAGCTTCGATCGGACAGGGAAGTATTTT. The rearrangement joins TRBV7-9 to TRBJ2-3, with 8 positions matching TRBD1. This CDR3 comprises 12 residues. The junction had 6 bases not matched to a gene; V was cut back by 3 bases and J by 13 bases. Germline V gene lookup returns CDR1 SEHNR and CDR2 FQNEAQ (reference sequence).

This chain links TRBV28 with TRBJ2-7; 9 bases agree with TRBD1. The CDR3 totals 14 residues. CDR1 MDHEN and CDR2 SYDVKM come from the germline V gene. Trimming cost V 4 bases and J 5 bases; bases outside gene matches: 6. The CDR3 sequence: CASSSGTGTNEQYV. The CDR3, as DNA: TGTGCCAGCAGTTCAGGGACAGGGACCAACGAGCAGTACGTC.

The chain couples TRBV7-2 to TRBJ2-3, with D maybe TRBD2 (8 bases). Trimming took 0 bases from V and 4 from J, leaving 20 bases between them. Germline V gene sequence: CDR1 SGHTA, CDR2 FQGNSA. CDR3 length: 18 residues. The CDR3 loop is CASSLAPSGGGGPDTQYF. The CDR3 DNA reads as TGTGCCAGCAGCTTAGCCCCCTCGGGAGGGGGCGGGCCAGATACGCAGTATTTT.

This chain uses TRBV27 with TRBJ1-1; 9 bases are a match to TRBD1. The CDR3 is made up of 13 amino acids. Germline lookup yields CDR1 MNHEY and CDR2 SMNVEV (reference sequence). Trimming removed 5 bases from V and 10 bases from J; junction bases left unmatched: 8. The CDR3 reads CASSALRDRVAFF. CDR3 nucleotides: TGTGCCAGCAGTGCCCTCCGGGACAGGGTAGCTTTCTTT.

The CDR3 loop reads CASSLRGKNEQFF. DNA for the CDR3: TGTGCCAGCAGCTTAAGGGGGAAGAATGAGCAGTTCTTC. The chain combines TRBV7-2 with TRBJ2-1, with a tentative D call TRBD1 (6 bases). Germline V gene lookup returns CDR1 SGHTA and CDR2 FQGNSA. The CDR3 runs to 13 residues. The V gene lost 2 bases and the J gene lost 7 bases, with 9 bases spanning the gap. The complete variable domain, with remaining parts taken from reference TRBV7-2 and TRBJ2-1, reads GAGVSQSPSNKVTEKGKDVELRCDPISGHTALYWYRQSLGQGLEFLIYFQGNSAPDKSGLPSDRFSAERTGGSVSTLTIQRTQQEDSAVYLCASSLRGKNEQFFGPGTRLTVL.